One and the same sample provided the 23 T cell receptor beta chains below, sequenced in a study of identifying expanded T cells in peripheral blood. Data came from immunoSEQ multiplex PCR; TCRdb stores just in-frame clones and leaves some out. Among tens of thousands of clones listed, approximately 88% were seen once. Sequencing was carried out using blood. These receptor sequences come from a person aged 18-70 years in good health.

This chain links TRBV10-3 with TRBJ2-5; 10 nucleotides agree with TRBD2. Germline V CDR1 and CDR2: ENHRY, SYGVKD. This CDR3 has 16 amino acids. The trim removed 3 bases at V and 3 bases at J, leaving 7 bases unmatched. This chain's CDR3 is CAISEGLAGVEETQYF. The CDR3, as DNA: TGTGCCATCAGTGAAGGGCTAGCGGGGGTGGAAGAGACCCAGTACTTC.

The CDR3 loop reads CASSLKELAGPYEQYF. In DNA form, the CDR3 reads TGTGCCAGCAGCTTAAAAGAGCTAGCGGGACCCTACGAGCAGTACTTC. This sequence joins TRBV7-3 and TRBJ2-7; TRBD2 agrees at 9 bases. CDR1 is SGHTA and CDR2 is FQGTGA in the germline V gene. J was trimmed by 2 bases and V by 1 base; bases with no gene match: 6. The CDR3 runs to 16 residues.

This clone appeared once. This chain connects TRBV29-1 to TRBJ2-2, with 11 bases lining up with TRBD1. Germline loops: CDR1 SQVTM, CDR2 ANQGSEA. Trimming at V came to 6 bases and at J to 4 bases, leaving 4 bases not matched to a gene. CDR3 size: 14 residues. CDR3 in DNA: TGCAGCGTGCGGACAGGGGGCCTCACCGGGGAGCTGTTTTTT. Encoded protein: CSVRTGGLTGELFF.

The chain couples TRBV28 to TRBJ2-7, with TRBD2 as a possible D gene (6 bases). The germline V gene has CDR1 MDHEN and CDR2 SYDVKM. V lost 4 bases, J lost 7 bases, and 11 bases lay in between. CDR3 length: 12 residues. Here the CDR3 reads CASSSSAGEQYF. Here the CDR3 DNA reads TGTGCCAGCAGTTCATCGGCGGGGGAGCAGTACTTC.

The CDR3 loop reads CASSDDGGGTGELFF. The CDR3, as DNA: TGTGCCAGCAGTGACGACGGGGGCGGCACCGGGGAGCTGTTTTTT. V usage is TRBV6-4 and J usage is TRBJ2-2, with D possibly being TRBD1 or TRBD2 (6 bases each). With 2 bases removed from V and 4 bases from J, the gap between germline ends came to 11 bases. Germline assignment: CDR1 MRHNA and CDR2 SNTAGT. The CDR3 covers 15 residues.

The V gene is TRBV6-6, the J gene TRBJ1-2; D unclear. The CDR3 contains 12 residues. Trimming shortened V by 4 bases and J by 5 bases, and 8 bases separated the two germline ends. Germline V gene lookup returns CDR1 MNHNY and CDR2 SVGAGI (reference sequence). Written as DNA, the CDR3 is TGTGCCAGCAGTTCGGAAGGATATGGCTACACCTTC. Residues: CASSSEGYGYTF.

The gene calls are TRBV15 and TRBJ2-7; the D gene could be TRBD1 or TRBD2 (5 bases each). The CDR3 is made up of 16 amino acids. Trimming removed 1 base at V and 0 bases at J, with 13 bases between. Germline V gene data show CDR1 as LNHNV and CDR2 as YYDKDF (reference sequence). CDR3 DNA sequence: TGTGCCACCAGCAGAGGGACACTAGTGACCTCCTACGAGCAGTACTTC. Translated: CATSRGTLVTSYEQYF. The full variable domain, in which reference TRBV15 and TRBJ2-7 provide the parts outside the CDR3, is DAMVIQNPRYQVTQFGKPVTLSCSQTLNHNVMYWYQQKSSQAPKLLFHYYDKDFNNEADTPDNFQSRRPNTSFCFLDIRSPGLGDTAMYLCATSRGTLVTSYEQYFGPGTRLTVT.

The rearrangement uses TRBV28 and TRBJ2-3; D is undetermined. V lost 3 bases, J lost 4 bases, and 11 bases lay in between. Germline-derived CDR1 and CDR2 are MDHEN and SYDVKM. CDR3 length equals 14 residues. CDR3 sequence reads: CASSFPVAPDTQYF. CDR3 bases: TGTGCCAGCAGTTTCCCGGTCGCCCCAGATACGCAGTATTTT.

A single count supports this clone. The CDR3 region is CASSPGTIVSYEQYF. The DNA of the CDR3 is TGTGCCAGCAGCCCGGGGACAATAGTCTCCTACGAGCAGTACTTC. The J gene is TRBJ2-7, the V gene TRBV5-5; perhaps TRBD1 as D (6 bases). Germline lookup yields CDR1 SGHKS and CDR2 YYEKEE (reference sequence). The V and J ends lost 4 bases and 0 bases respectively, with 14 bases between them. The CDR3 runs to 15 residues.

The V and J genes are TRBV5-6 and TRBJ2-3, with D perhaps assigned TRBD1 or TRBD2 (5 bases each). Trimming stripped 0 bases from V and 1 base from J, with 6 bases between. The germline gives CDR1 SGHDT, CDR2 YYEEEE. The CDR3 loop spans 14 amino acids. DNA for the CDR3: TGTGCCAGCAGCTTGGGAGGGGGCACAGATACGCAGTATTTT. It translates to CASSLGGGTDTQYF.

V is TRBV19 and J is TRBJ2-7; TRBD2 might be the D (6 bases). Trimming shortened V by 1 base and J by 2 bases, and 12 bases separated the two germline ends. The CDR3 consists of 15 residues. Germline V lookup: CDR1 LNHDA, CDR2 SQIVND (reference sequence). The CDR3 here is CASSIVGGPAYEQYF. The DNA of the CDR3 is TGTGCCAGTAGTATAGTCGGAGGGCCAGCCTACGAGCAGTACTTC.

Note on this clone: Different DNA sequences within this sample yield the same CDR3. V is TRBV9 and J is TRBJ1-6; D uncertain. CDR1 SGDLS and CDR2 YYNGEE come from the germline V gene. Trimming took off 4 bases at V and 14 bases at J, with 13 bases between the two ends. The CDR3 spans 12 residues. DNA of the CDR3: TGTGCCAGCAGCTCCCGCCCTGGGGCCCTCCACTTT. It yields the protein CASSSRPGALHF.

This chain connects TRBV7-2 to TRBJ2-2, with D possibly being TRBD1 (6 bases). Trimming removed 5 bases at V and 7 bases at J, with 11 bases between. The germline CDR1 and CDR2 sequences are SGHTA and FQGNSA. The CDR3 loop spans 13 amino acids. The CDR3 here is CASSIGQSGELFF. In DNA form, the CDR3 reads TGTGCCAGCAGCATCGGACAGAGCGGGGAGCTGTTTTTT.

The V gene is TRBV6-1, the J gene TRBJ2-1; TRBD2 might be the D (6 bases). CDR3 length: 12 amino acids. Germline V gives CDR1 MNHNS, CDR2 SASEGT. V was trimmed by 4 bases and J by 7 bases, leaving 8 bases between them. As DNA, the CDR3 is TGTGCCAGCAGTGGCCGGGGGAATGAGCAGTTCTTC. This sequence encodes CASSGRGNEQFF.

The CDR3 here is CASRTSGRETQYF. The DNA of the CDR3 is TGTGCCAGCAGGACTAGCGGGAGGGAGACCCAGTACTTC. The V gene is TRBV25-1, the J gene TRBJ2-5, with 13 bases identical to TRBD2. V was clipped by 6 bases and J by 5 bases; unmatched bases: 0. CDR1 is MGHDK, CDR2 SYGVNS, per germline. The CDR3 has 13 residues.

This clone was counted once. This chain connects TRBV28 to TRBJ2-1; TRBD2 matches at 12 bases. The trim removed 5 bases at V and 0 bases at J, leaving 14 bases unmatched. CDR3 length equals 20 residues. Germline lookup yields CDR1 MDHEN and CDR2 SYDVKM. This chain's CDR3 is CASSGSKTSGSTTSYNEQFF. DNA for the CDR3: TGTGCCAGCAGTGGTTCAAAGACTAGCGGGAGTACCACCTCCTACAATGAGCAGTTCTTC.

J is TRBJ2-7 and V is TRBV5-6; D may correspond to TRBD1 or TRBD2 (5 bases each). V shed 5 bases and J shed 2 bases, with 14 bases lying between them. Per the germline V gene, CDR1 is SGHDT and CDR2 is YYEEEE. This CDR3 region has 14 residues. CDR3 amino acids: CASRVRGSPYEQYF. In DNA form, the CDR3 reads TGTGCCAGCAGGGTGAGGGGCTCACCCTACGAGCAGTACTTC.

This chain connects TRBV4-2 to TRBJ2-1; TRBD2 agrees at 10 bases. The germline CDR1 and CDR2 sequences are LGHNA and YNFKEQ. This CDR3 has 16 amino acids. V lost 4 bases, J lost 4 bases, and 7 bases stayed unmatched. CDR3 loop: CASSPTGTSEYNEQFF. CDR3 coding DNA: TGTGCCAGCAGCCCAACCGGGACTAGCGAATACAATGAGCAGTTCTTC.

The J gene is TRBJ2-1, the V gene TRBV19; 8 nucleotides line up with TRBD2. The CDR3 loop spans 15 amino acids. V lost 3 bases, J lost 7 bases, and 8 bases stayed unmatched. Germline-derived CDR1 and CDR2 are LNHDA and SQIVND (reference sequence). Here the CDR3 reads CASSILGTRWNEQFF. The CDR3 nucleotides read TGTGCCAGTAGTATTCTCGGGACTAGGTGGAATGAGCAGTTCTTC.

The chain joins TRBV5-1 to TRBJ2-7; 11 bases map to TRBD1. CDR1 is SGHRS, CDR2 YFSETQ, per germline. The ends lost 0 bases at V and 4 bases at J; junction bases unmatched: 3. This CDR3 comprises 15 residues. This CDR3 reads CASSLEGQGGYEQYF. For the CDR3, the DNA is TGCGCCAGCAGCTTGGAGGGACAGGGGGGGTACGAGCAGTACTTC.

This chain connects TRBV27 to TRBJ1-5; tentatively, D is TRBD1 (5 bases). The CDR3 has 14 residues. Trimming removed 2 bases at V and 2 bases at J, with 7 bases between. The V gene's germline CDR1 is MNHEY and CDR2 SMNVEV (reference sequence). CDR3 protein: CASSLRGGNQPQHF. The CDR3 bases are TGTGCCAGCAGTTTAAGGGGAGGCAATCAGCCCCAGCATTTT.

The V call is TRBV2, the J call TRBJ2-3; the match to TRBD2 covers 13 bases. V shed 7 bases, J shed 6 bases, and the junction held 16 bases outside the gene matches. The germline CDR1 and CDR2 sequences are SNHLY and FYNNEI. This CDR3 is built from 18 residues. The DNA of the CDR3 is TGTGCCAGCACCAAGCGGGGGGCCGGGACTAGCGGGATGGATACGCAGTATTTT. Its translation: CASTKRGAGTSGMDTQYF. Full variable domain (outside the CDR3, taken from reference TRBV2 and TRBJ2-3): EPEVTQTPSHQVTQMGQEVILRCVPISNHLYFYWYRQILGQKVEFLVSFYNNEISEKSEIFDDQFSVERPDGSNFTLKIRSTKLEDSAMYFCASTKRGAGTSGMDTQYFGPGTRLTVL.

The rearrangement joins TRBV19 to TRBJ1-2; 9 nucleotides align to TRBD1. With 6 bases clipped from V and 3 bases from J, the junction kept 5 bases outside the gene matches. This CDR3 is built from 14 residues. Germline V gives CDR1 LNHDA, CDR2 SQIVND (reference sequence). In DNA form, the CDR3 reads TGTGCCAGTAGGAAACAGGGGGCTCACTATGGCTACACCTTC. Its translation is CASRKQGAHYGYTF.